Reported below is one T cell receptor (beta chain). This entry comes from a study of patients and donors after allogeneic stem cell transplantation. TCRdb fed the RT-PCR reads into MiXCR, producing one record per CDR3 protein. This table holds some 880,000 distinct CDR3 sequences, over 15% found once. The CDR3 has 16 amino acids. V was pared by 6 bases and J by 9 bases, with 14 bases of the junction left unmatched. The sequence was obtained from a human donor who was either an allogeneic HSCT recipient or a stem cell or donor lymphocyte infusion donor (not recorded which). It is not recorded whose cells these are; they may come from a transplant donor. The chain has TRBV12-3 or TRBV12-4 and TRBJ2-1, with TRBD2 identical over 10 bases. Specimen: blood, either unsorted or a sorted T cell fraction (not recorded which). CDR3 residues: CASSTSSAGGPPEQFF. The CDR3 DNA follows: TGTGCCAGCAGCACTTCTTCAGCGGGAGGGCCCCCTGAGCAGTTCTTC.